This TCR beta chain was sequenced during a study of T cells after yellow fever vaccination. This clonotype was found a few times. What it recognizes is unknown. TCRdb re-derived calls from the 5' RACE reads in MiXCR, one entry per CDR3 protein. The data show about 550,000 distinct CDR3 sequences, roughly 21% seen once. The CDR3 sequence is 13 residues long. V was shortened by 6 bases and J by 11 bases, with 17 bases between the two germline ends. Germline values: CDR1 LNHNV, CDR2 YYDKDF (reference sequence). Study-wide results and limits: Reappearing after the booster were most of the clones from primary vaccination (about 95% CD4, 75% to 90% CD8).

The chain has TRBV15 and TRBJ2-1; D might be TRBD2 (6 bases). This clonotype originated in a man aged 25 to 40 who received the YFV17D yellow fever vaccine. Here the sequenced sample was PBMCs, taken 15 days after the yellow fever booster vaccination. The CDR3 DNA sequence: TGTGCCACCAGTGGTCGGGACTTGTTAAAGCAGTTCTTC. Encoded protein: CATSGRDLLKQFF.